The sequence of this T cell receptor beta chain was determined in a study of cytomegalovirus exposure and HLA in healthy donors. Study overall: Among the 300 to 500 genotyped donors, 81% were placed in the Caucasian-associated ancestry cluster. General study results and limits: A later analysis found most CMV-associated TCR beta chains apparently HLA-restricted. A later look showed TCR association rates differing by HLA locus, highest for DRB1 and lowest for HLA-C.

Regarding this clone: Its antigen is unknown.

The PCR ran on 60 Vbeta and 13 Jbeta primers. TCRdb's copy holds only in-frame clones and misses some; the assay was immunoSEQ multiplex PCR. The table lists tens of thousands of clones, approximately 86% of them singletons. In germline, CDR1 is MDHEN, CDR2 SYDVKM. Trimming removed 7 bases from V and 6 bases from J; junction bases left unmatched: 11. The CDR3 spans 14 residues. The receptor's source is a man between 25 and 39 years old in good health and CMV-seropositive. The sequenced material came from PBMCs. The V and J genes are TRBV28 and TRBJ2-7; 8 bases are a match to TRBD1. This chain's CDR3 is CASTNDRGEAEQYF. CDR3 in DNA: TGTGCCAGCACCAATGACAGGGGAGAGGCCGAGCAGTACTTC.